This T cell receptor beta chain was recorded in a study of PD-1 blockade in classical Hodgkin lymphoma. V was trimmed by 3 bases and J by 1 base, leaving 12 bases between them. Germline V lookup: CDR1 SGHRS, CDR2 YFSETQ. The CDR3 has 15 amino acids. As regards this clone: Its antigen is unknown.

Time point of the sample: cycle 4 day 1 (C4D1), after more than five weeks of nivolumab. Relapse was seen in all patients after autologous stem cell transplantation, and brentuximab vedotin exposure was variable. Clones were sequenced by immunoSEQ multiplex PCR, and TCRdb holds only the in-frame ones, with some missing. Counted here are tens of thousands of clones, 87% occurring once; the ten biggest clones make up over 7.5%. Findings and limits, study-wide: The study found complete responders had baseline diversity similar to newly diagnosed patients. Researchers reported that CD4+ TCR diversity, though not CD8+, rose significantly by C4D1.

This chain uses TRBV5-1 with TRBJ2-3; D unresolved. Here the sequenced sample was peripheral blood mononuclear cells (PBMCs), taken before the fourth cycle of nivolumab. The clonotype was recovered from a human donor with classical Hodgkin lymphoma. CDR3 DNA sequence: TGCGCCAGCAGCTCCGTAGGTATCGGCACAGATACGCAGTATTTT. As protein: CASSSVGIGTDTQYF.